This T cell receptor beta chain was observed in a study of OX40 agonist ivuxolimab in advanced cancers. Study in general: Prior anti-PD-1, anti-PD-L1 or anti-CTLA-4 therapy was allowed; approximately 40% had some.

Data came from immunoSEQ multiplex PCR; TCRdb stores just in-frame clones and leaves some out. Of 80,000 to 85,000 clones listed, about 86% were seen once; the top ten hold 6.6%. CDR1 and CDR2 (germline): LNHDA, SQIVND (reference sequence). V dropped 10 bases and J dropped 3 bases, with 15 bases sitting between them. This CDR3 spans 14 amino acids. Study results and caveats: The investigators did not determine what antigen specificity the expanded peripheral T cells had. Compared with CD4+, CD8+ T cells on average had more expanded clones.

Patients were ruled out by autoimmune disease history or systemic immunosuppression. In the case of this clone: Its antigen remains unknown.

V gene TRBV19 combines with J gene TRBJ1-4; D remains unclear. The sequencing here drew on CD4+ or CD8+ T cells sorted from blood, taken in a trial of the OX40 agonist ivuxolimab. The sequence came from an adult with an advanced solid tumor such as melanoma, head and neck, liver or kidney cancer. The CDR3 here is CATRRGSANEKLFF. The CDR3 nucleotides read TGTGCCACCCGAAGAGGGTCAGCTAATGAAAAACTGTTTTTT.